The text below deals with one TCR beta chain. In its sample, this clonotype was seen many times. Its antigen target is currently unknown. Base qualities were left out, and no much larger clone turns up one base away. The sample was run on an Illumina HiSeq 1500. In-frame beta chains were kept once TCRdb had trimmed the public reads at Q25 with fastp and called clones with MiXCR. Rows merge per CDR3 protein into single entries with the most common DNA and genes. For this sample the table gives about 490,000 distinct CDR3 sequences, of which roughly 10% were detected only once. The ten largest clones capture roughly 10% of the sample. The CDR3 starts with the cysteine, ends with the phenylalanine, and has 13 residues. The retained sequence is limited to the CDR3, 39 bases, with the frame set at the first base. V drops 0 bases and J drops 7 bases, leaving 7 bases in between. The germline V gene yields MNHEY for CDR1 and SVGEGT for CDR2.

The source of the sample is a study of T cell repertoires in cytomegalovirus infection (dated by TCRdb to between 2019 and 2020). Notes on the research overall: The HLA type of each donor mattered for the analysis, because public TCR beta signatures pointed to carriage of CMV infection along with the matching HLA type.

What the work shows at the level of the full study, not this receptor alone: In the ex vivo response, HLA-C-restricted CMV-specific TCR beta clonotypes were dominant, and in two of eight donors the single most frequent clonotype came from this HLA-C-restricted group. In both this cohort and an independent cohort of more than 350 donors, the cumulative frequency of public TCR beta family members distinguished carriers of CMV infection plus the relevant HLA type.

The sequence is built from TRBV6-2 or TRBV6-3 and TRBJ2-1; TRBD2 might be the D gene, on 5 matching bases. Sequencing used PBMCs. The TCR comes from a human donor in good health (CMV status not recorded). Some clones in this sample may be carry-over from other donors' samples. The nucleotides read TGTGCCAGCAGTTACTCCGAGGGAAATGAGCAGTTCTTC. It translates to CASSYSEGNEQFF.